The clone carrying this TCR beta chain appeared many times. Its specificity is not known. An end of the junction does not agree with germline; a read error may underlie this. The CDR3 extends over 13 amino acids. This sample was included in a study of neurological immune-mediated disorders. Study-level findings and limits: Phylogenetic grouping put 18 of 34 multiple sclerosis patients' repertoires into one related-CDR3 cluster, a possible signature. Levels of TCR clonal expansion peaked in HTLV-1-associated myelopathy and reached their lowest in multiple sclerosis, under those of healthy controls.

Unsorted libraries were generated from 2 million PBMCs held at -80 degrees C. Synthesis of cDNA was carried out by template-switch 5'RACE. The reaction used 10-nucleotide random UMIs. A single record per CDR3 protein comes from TCRdb applying MiXCR to the 5' RACE reads. The table includes more than 75,000 distinct CDR3 sequences, just over 5% detected once. Sequencing was done on a sample of PBMCs. V is TRBV12-3 or TRBV12-4 and J is TRBJ2-3; 11 bases line up with TRBD2. The sequence came from a woman in her thirties with multiple sclerosis. CDR3 residues: CASSPPARGLAVF. In DNA, the CDR3 is TGTGCCAGCAGTCCTCCCGCCAGGGGACTAGCGGTTTTT.